The entry below describes one TCR beta chain. Its target is unknown. This sequence may be a read error, since a much larger clone differs from it by one base. The CDR3 is 12 residues long. V gave up 5 bases and J gave up 5 bases, with 12 bases separating them. The V gene's germline CDR1 is SQVTM and CDR2 ANQGSEA. Full-length variable regions came from constant-region reverse primers plus semi-nested Nested Universal Primer A PCR. MiXCR, run by TCRdb on the 5' RACE reads, gives a single entry per CDR3 protein. The sample includes about 50,000 distinct CDR3 sequences, roughly 17% seen only once; the top ten take around 2%. Naive CD4+ cells had CD25+ Tregs removed. Overall study findings and caveats: Greatest tumor Treg TCR overlap was with tumor naive CD4+ cells.

The chain recombines TRBV29-1 with TRBJ2-5; D not resolved. The TCR sequence derives from a female donor with breast cancer. The sample was naive CD4+ T cells sorted from blood. This sample's subset: naive CD4+ T cells, CD4+CD45RA+CD25-. Here the CDR3 DNA reads TGCAGCGTTCATCGTAGCCATGAGACCCAGTACTTC. Its translation is CSVHRSHETQYF.